These 32 T cell receptor beta chains originate from one sample sequenced in a study of CD8+ T cells in alopecia areata. Indicated treatment: oral pan-JAK inhibitor, 5-10 mg twice daily. RNA extraction and reverse transcription yielded cDNA as sequencing template. Only in-frame clones appear in the TCRdb table, and some are missing; sequencing was by immunoSEQ multiplex PCR. The sample has about 76,000 clones, around 67% seen once; the top ten hold less than 25%. The sample consisted of CD8+ T cells sorted from blood, taken at week 24, from a patient treated with tofacitinib. Receptors were obtained from a human donor with alopecia areata.

This sequence joins TRBV7-9 and TRBJ2-5; possible D gene TRBD2, 6 bases. This CDR3 has 17 amino acids. In germline, CDR1 is SEHNR, CDR2 FQNEAQ (reference sequence). V was trimmed by 3 bases and J by 2 bases, leaving 19 bases between them. The CDR3 sequence: CASSFRLGQAPQETQYF. The CDR3 DNA sequence: TGTGCCAGCAGCTTCCGACTAGGTCAAGCTCCACAAGAGACCCAGTACTTC.

CDR3 DNA: TGTGCCAGCAGCACTTGGACAGGGTGGGGTTCACCCCTCCACTTT. It translates to CASSTWTGWGSPLHF. The genes are TRBV27 and TRBJ1-6, with 8 positions matching TRBD1. J gave up 9 bases and V 6 bases, and 10 bases lay outside the gene matches. Per germline, CDR1 MNHEY and CDR2 SMNVEV (reference sequence). The CDR3 is made up of 15 amino acids.

V and J are TRBV13 and TRBJ2-3, with 9 nucleotides matching TRBD2. The CDR3 totals 16 residues. Germline-derived CDR1 and CDR2 are PRHDT and FYEKMQ (reference sequence). The V segment lost 2 bases and the J segment 6 bases; nucleotides outside the gene matches: 9. CDR3 nucleotides: TGTGCCAGCAGCTTAAGAGGTAGCGGGGGCCGTGATACGCAGTATTTT. Amino acid sequence: CASSLRGSGGRDTQYF. Looking up the rest from reference TRBV13 and TRBJ2-3 gives the full variable domain: AAGVIQSPRHLIKEKRETATLKCYPIPRHDTVYWYQQGPGQDPQFLISFYEKMQSDKGSIPDRFSAQQFSDYHSELNMSSLELGDSALYFCASSLRGSGGRDTQYFGPGTRLTVL.

The chain is built from TRBV27 and TRBJ2-1; D remains unclear. Trimming removed 5 bases from V and 1 base from J, with 15 bases in between. Per the germline V gene, CDR1 is MNHEY and CDR2 is SMNVEV (reference sequence). CDR3 length: 16 amino acids. CDR3 sequence reads: CASSELPGGSYNEQFF. CDR3 in DNA: TGTGCCAGCAGTGAACTACCCGGCGGTTCCTACAATGAGCAGTTCTTC.

The chain is built from TRBV27 and TRBJ2-7, with D unresolved. The CDR3 consists of 16 residues. Germline V gene lookup returns CDR1 MNHEY and CDR2 SMNVEV (reference sequence). V dropped 0 bases and J dropped 2 bases, with 14 bases sitting between them. CDR3: CASSLSIGRNTYEQYF. The CDR3 nucleotides read TGTGCCAGCAGTTTATCAATTGGGCGGAATACCTACGAGCAGTACTTC.

The chain carries TRBV5-6 and TRBJ2-7; 11 positions agree with TRBD1. Germline lookup yields CDR1 SGHDT and CDR2 YYEEEE. This CDR3 has 14 amino acids. The V and J ends lost 5 bases and 4 bases, in that order; junction bases with no gene match: 5. DNA of the CDR3: TGTGCCAGCAGACCGGGACAGGGGGTTTACGAGCAGTACTTC. This translates into CASRPGQGVYEQYF.

The chain has TRBV7-9 and TRBJ1-6; 9 bases are a match to TRBD1. Germline V lookup: CDR1 SEHNR, CDR2 FQNEAQ (reference sequence). The CDR3 has 15 amino acids. V lost 5 bases, J lost 14 bases, and 13 bases stayed unmatched. The CDR3 protein is CASSAGTGLSITLHF. For the CDR3, the DNA is TGTGCCAGCAGCGCGGGGACAGGGTTATCGATCACCCTCCACTTT.

This chain links TRBV9 with TRBJ1-1; 8 bases match TRBD1. Per the germline V gene, CDR1 is SGDLS and CDR2 is YYNGEE. V trimming: 3 bases; J trimming: 4 bases; junction bases outside the gene matches: 8. CDR3 length: 15 amino acids. This CDR3 reads CASSGQGSSSTEAFF. The CDR3 DNA is TGTGCCAGCAGCGGACAGGGGAGTTCGAGCACTGAAGCTTTCTTT. Together with reference TRBV9 and TRBJ1-1, the CDR3 gives the full variable domain: DSGVTQTPKHLITATGQRVTLRCSPRSGDLSVYWYQQSLDQGLQFLIQYYNGEERAKGNILERFSAQQFPDLHSELNLSSLELGDSALYFCASSGQGSSSTEAFFGQGTRLTVV.

The V and J genes are TRBV7-9 and TRBJ2-1, with 8 bases fitting TRBD2. V trimming: 7 bases; J trimming: 5 bases; junction bases outside the gene matches: 7. The CDR3 has 14 residues. CDR1 and CDR2 from the germline V gene are SEHNR and FQNEAQ (reference sequence). CDR3 in DNA: TGTGCCAGCAATATAAGAGCGGGAGACAATGAGCAGTTCTTC. The encoded protein is CASNIRAGDNEQFF.

The chain uses TRBV18 and TRBJ2-3, with 8 nucleotides matching TRBD2. V dropped 0 bases and J dropped 3; count of bases not matched to a gene: 5. Germline V gene sequence: CDR1 KGHSH, CDR2 LQKENI. The CDR3 is 16 amino acids. The CDR3 here is CASSPPRIAGTDTQYF. The DNA for the CDR3 is TGTGCCAGCTCACCACCGAGGATAGCGGGGACAGATACGCAGTATTTT.

This clone was counted a few times. CDR3 loop: CASSYSIDSNQPQHF. In DNA, the CDR3 is TGTGCCAGCAGTTACTCAATAGATAGCAATCAGCCCCAGCATTTT. This chain uses TRBV6-5 with TRBJ1-5, with D uncertain. CDR1 and CDR2 (germline): MNHEY, SVGAGI. This CDR3 region has 15 residues. The V and J ends lost 0 bases and 0 bases respectively, with 6 bases between them.

This chain joins TRBV4-3 and TRBJ2-7; D is possibly TRBD2 (6 bases). Germline loops: CDR1 LGHNA, CDR2 YSLEER. V was shortened by 1 base and J by 7 bases, with 17 bases between the two germline ends. The CDR3 is 15 residues long. CDR3 sequence reads: CASSQARGLAREQYF. The DNA for the CDR3 is TGCGCCAGCAGCCAAGCGAGGGGACTGGCGCGGGAGCAGTACTTC.

The chain has TRBV7-2 and TRBJ2-7; D remains unclear. This CDR3 is 13 amino acids long. Germline V lookup: CDR1 SGHTA, CDR2 FQGNSA. Trimming removed 3 bases at V and 2 bases at J, with 8 bases between. Here the CDR3 DNA reads TGTGCCAGCAGCTTCGCCGCAACCTACGAGCAGTACTTC. It is translated as CASSFAATYEQYF.

J is TRBJ2-1 and V is TRBV5-4; D gene ambiguous. Germline CDR1 SGHNT, CDR2 YYREEE (reference sequence). The CDR3 sequence is 12 residues long. V lost 5 bases and J lost 4, with 7 bases in between. The CDR3 protein is CASSSAYNEQFF. CDR3 nucleotides: TGTGCCAGCAGTTCGGCGTACAATGAGCAGTTCTTC.

The V call is TRBV30, the J call TRBJ1-1; possibly TRBD1 for D (5 bases). The CDR3 is 11 residues long. V was shortened by 0 bases and J by 10 bases, with 9 bases between the two germline ends. CDR1 is GTSNPN and CDR2 is SVGIG in the germline V gene (reference sequence). The CDR3 here is CAWSVGVGAFF. The DNA for the CDR3 is TGTGCCTGGAGTGTGGGGGTTGGAGCTTTCTTT.

This clone was counted only a few times. The CDR3 reads CASSLGNTEAFF. The CDR3 nucleotides are TGTGCCAGCAGCTTGGGGAACACTGAAGCTTTCTTT. The rearrangement links TRBV13 to TRBJ1-1; no firm D call. V lost 3 bases, J lost 1 base, and 3 bases lay in between. The CDR3 has 12 amino acids. The germline V gene has CDR1 PRHDT and CDR2 FYEKMQ (reference sequence).

The genes are TRBV28 and TRBJ2-3; D uncertain. CDR1 MDHEN and CDR2 SYDVKM come from the germline V gene. Trimming cost V 1 base and J 2 bases, with 10 bases left between them. The CDR3 is 15 residues long. The DNA of the CDR3 is TGTGCCAGCAGTTTATCGGGCTACATCACAGATACGCAGTATTTT. This encodes CASSLSGYITDTQYF.

This clone was picked up a small number of times. The chain employs TRBV4-2 and TRBJ1-1; D is uncertain. The CDR3 length is 14 residues. In germline, CDR1 is LGHNA, CDR2 YNFKEQ. Trimming removed 0 bases at V and 0 bases at J, with 5 bases between. The CDR3 nucleotides are TGTGCCAGCAGCCAAGACGCAGTGAACACTGAAGCTTTCTTT. It specifies CASSQDAVNTEAFF.

This rearrangement joins TRBV19 to TRBJ1-1; possible D gene TRBD1, 6 bases. The CDR3 spans 13 residues. The germline gives CDR1 LNHDA, CDR2 SQIVND (reference sequence). The V end lost 1 base, the J end lost 12 bases, and 15 bases lay between the germline ends. The DNA of the CDR3 is TGTGCCAGTAGTATAGCCACGACAGGTCTGCCTTTCTTT. Translation gives CASSIATTGLPFF.

This clone ranks as medium-sized. The genes are TRBV7-2 and TRBJ2-7; D remains unclear. The V end was cut by 0 bases, the J end by 5 bases, with 8 bases between. Germline V gene lookup returns CDR1 SGHTA and CDR2 FQGNSA. The CDR3 covers 13 residues. CDR3: CASSLARTNEQYF. The DNA for the CDR3 is TGTGCCAGCAGCTTAGCCCGGACCAACGAGCAGTACTTC. The full variable domain, its missing parts supplied by reference TRBV7-2 and TRBJ2-7, is GAGVSQSPSNKVTEKGKDVELRCDPISGHTALYWYRQSLGQGLEFLIYFQGNSAPDKSGLPSDRFSAERTGGSVSTLTIQRTQQEDSAVYLCASSLARTNEQYFGPGTRLTVT.

The chain joins TRBV6-5 to TRBJ2-7, with a possible D match to TRBD2 (5 bases). The V gene lost 0 bases and the J gene lost 3 bases, with 9 bases spanning the gap. CDR3 length equals 14 residues. Germline assignment: CDR1 MNHEY and CDR2 SVGAGI. DNA for the CDR3: TGTGCCAGCAGTTACTCAAAACGGGGCTACGAGCAGTACTTC. Translation: CASSYSKRGYEQYF.

The genes are TRBV30 and TRBJ1-3, with 10 positions matching TRBD1. From germline, CDR1 is GTSNPN and CDR2 SVGIG (reference sequence). With V trimmed by 1 base and J by 4 bases, 1 base remained unmatched. This CDR3 region has 14 residues. The CDR3 region is CAWSAGQGGNTIYF. The CDR3 bases are TGTGCCTGGAGTGCGGGACAGGGGGGAAACACCATATATTTT.

The chain joins TRBV27 to TRBJ2-1; a possible D gene is TRBD1 (5 bases). Trimming removed 4 bases at V and 1 base at J, with 11 bases between. The germline V gene encodes CDR1 MNHEY and CDR2 SMNVEV (reference sequence). The CDR3 is 15 amino acids. The CDR3 is CASSSQAGSYNEQFF. CDR3 coding DNA: TGTGCCAGCAGTTCCCAAGCAGGGTCCTACAATGAGCAGTTCTTC.

This clone was found many times. J is TRBJ2-1 and V is TRBV14, with TRBD2 identical over 10 bases. The CDR3 is 16 residues long. Germline values: CDR1 SGHDN, CDR2 FVKESK. Trimming cost V 1 base and J 0 bases; bases outside gene matches: 0. CDR3 DNA sequence: TGTGCCAGCAGCCAAGTAGCGGGAGGCTCCTACAATGAGCAGTTCTTC. Its protein product is CASSQVAGGSYNEQFF.

V usage is TRBV5-6 and J usage is TRBJ2-7; 8 bases are a match to TRBD1. V dropped 0 bases and J dropped 3; count of bases not matched to a gene: 5. The CDR3 extends over 15 amino acids. Germline-derived CDR1 and CDR2 are SGHDT and YYEEEE. In DNA, the CDR3 is TGTGCCAGCAGCTTGGTAGGACAGGGATACTACGAGCAGTACTTC. The encoded protein is CASSLVGQGYYEQYF. The full variable domain, completed using reference TRBV5-6 and TRBJ2-7, is DAGVTQSPTHLIKTRGQQVTLRCSPKSGHDTVSWYQQALGQGPQFIFQYYEEEERQRGNFPDRFSGHQFPNYSSELNVNALLLGDSALYLCASSLVGQGYYEQYFGPGTRLTVT.

The chain links TRBV4-3 to TRBJ1-1; 8 nucleotides agree with TRBD1. V gave up 3 bases and J gave up 8 bases; unmatched junction bases: 2. The CDR3 extends over 12 amino acids. Germline V gives CDR1 LGHNA, CDR2 YSLEER. The CDR3 sequence: CASSHRTGEAFF. CDR3 DNA sequence: TGCGCCAGCAGCCACCGGACAGGGGAAGCTTTCTTT.

By sample fraction, this clone is medium-sized. The rearrangement uses TRBV6-5 and TRBJ2-2; weak D call: TRBD1 (6 bases). Trimming cost V 6 bases and J 6 bases, with 17 bases left between them. There are 15 residues in the CDR3. The V gene's germline CDR1 is MNHEY and CDR2 SVGAGI. CDR3 amino acids: CASRSGQGHAGELFF. CDR3 nucleotides: TGTGCCAGCAGGTCGGGGCAGGGACATGCCGGGGAGCTGTTTTTT.

This chain uses TRBV5-1 with TRBJ2-5; 13 positions match TRBD2. This CDR3 is built from 17 residues. Germline V gene lookup returns CDR1 SGHRS and CDR2 YFSETQ. J was trimmed by 2 bases and V by 4 bases; bases with no gene match: 8. Written as DNA, the CDR3 is TGCGCCAGCAGCGGGGGGACTAGCGGGGCGGATCAAGAGACCCAGTACTTC. Its translation is CASSGGTSGADQETQYF.

The chain has TRBV7-9 and TRBJ2-3; 7 bases map to TRBD1. The CDR3 loop spans 16 amino acids. Per germline, CDR1 SEHNR and CDR2 FQNEAQ (reference sequence). With 2 bases clipped from V and 2 bases from J, the junction kept 7 bases outside the gene matches. In nucleotides, the CDR3 is TGTGCCAGCAGCTTACTCGACAGGGTGGACACAGATACGCAGTATTTT. As protein: CASSLLDRVDTDTQYF. The variable domain in full, with the rest retrieved from reference TRBV7-9 and TRBJ2-3, is DTGVSQNPRHKITKRGQNVTFRCDPISEHNRLYWYRQTLGQGPEFLTYFQNEAQLEKSRLLSDRFSAERPKGSFSTLEIQRTEQGDSAMYLCASSLLDRVDTDTQYFGPGTRLTVL.

The J gene is TRBJ2-7, the V gene TRBV10-2; 7 nucleotides align to TRBD1. V lost 2 bases, J lost 5 bases, and 0 bases stayed unmatched. Germline V CDR1 and CDR2: WSHSY, SAAADI. The length of the CDR3 is 12 residues. This chain's CDR3 is CASSEDRDEQYF. CDR3 bases: TGCGCCAGCAGTGAGGACAGGGACGAGCAGTACTTC.

The chain is built from TRBV6-5 and TRBJ1-5, with 10 bases that match TRBD1. Germline V CDR1 and CDR2: MNHEY, SVGAGI. Trimming removed 8 bases from V and 2 bases from J; junction bases left unmatched: 6. CDR3 length equals 15 residues. For the CDR3, the DNA is TGTGCCAGCGGTTTCGGGACAGGGGGCAATCAGCCCCAGCATTTT. This gives the protein CASGFGTGGNQPQHF.

The table lists this clone with a few counts. This sequence joins TRBV7-6 and TRBJ2-7, with 10 bases that match TRBD2. V lost 4 bases, J lost 2 bases, and 5 bases stayed unmatched. The germline V gene has CDR1 SGHVS and CDR2 FNYEAQ. The CDR3 has 15 amino acids. The CDR3 is CASSSSSGGTYEQYF. In DNA, the CDR3 is TGTGCCAGCAGCTCGTCTAGCGGGGGAACCTACGAGCAGTACTTC.